The present T cell receptor beta chain was sequenced within a study of response to subunit inactivated influenza vaccine. Each CDR3 protein gets one entry after TCRdb re-called the RT-PCR reads with MiXCR. The sample contains about 500,000 distinct CDR3 sequences, approximately 17% of which appear only once. V dropped 6 bases and J dropped 1 base, with 13 bases sitting between them. Germline CDR1 reads SQVTM; CDR2 reads ANQGSEA. The CDR3 totals 14 residues. The TCR comes from a man aged 45-69 years who received an inactivated influenza vaccine. The rearrangement joins TRBV29-1 to TRBJ2-1, with a possible D match to TRBD2 (5 bases). This specimen consisted of CD4+ T cells sorted from PBMCs, obtained less than 30 months after vaccination. The CDR3 bases are TGCAGCGTCGCGGACTTTAGTTCCTACAATGAGCAGTTCTTC. This translates into CSVADFSSYNEQFF.